The 22 T cell receptor beta chains below were found in one sample sequenced in a study of blood T cell repertoires in COVID-19. Profiling relied on immunoSEQ multiplex PCR, and the TCRdb table lists in-frame clones only, not all of them. The sample lists around 130,000 clones, roughly 90% occurring once. Sequencing was performed on peripheral blood. The receptors derive from a man between 65 and 85 years old with active COVID-19.

This chain uses TRBV6-5 with TRBJ2-2; 11 positions agree with TRBD2. V shed 6 bases and J 0 bases; nucleotides not matched to a gene: 0. The CDR3 runs 15 residues. Per germline, CDR1 MNHEY and CDR2 SVGAGI. This CDR3 reads CASRTSGANTGELFF. As DNA, the CDR3 is TGTGCCAGCAGGACTAGCGGGGCGAACACCGGGGAGCTGTTTTTT.

The V and J genes are TRBV29-1 and TRBJ2-4, with D possibly being TRBD1 (5 bases). With 3 bases removed from V and 4 bases from J, the gap between germline ends came to 10 bases. Germline V lookup: CDR1 SQVTM, CDR2 ANQGSEA. The CDR3 extends over 13 amino acids. The CDR3 nucleotides are TGCAGCGTTGAGGACACAAGTAAAAACATTCAGTACTTC. Its protein is CSVEDTSKNIQYF. The full variable domain, its missing parts supplied by reference TRBV29-1 and TRBJ2-4, is SAVISQKPSRDICQRGTSLTIQCQVDSQVTMMFWYRQQPGQSLTLIATANQGSEATYESGFVIDKFPISRPNLTFSTLTVSNMSPEDSSIYLCSVEDTSKNIQYFGAGTRLSVL.

The chain recombines TRBV6-5 with TRBJ2-2; 7 positions agree with TRBD1. The CDR3 runs 15 residues. Germline CDR1 reads MNHEY; CDR2 reads SVGAGI. Trimming took 9 bases from V and 5 from J; bases not matched to a gene: 12. This CDR3 reads CASRNTAQGTGELFF. The CDR3 coding sequence is TGTGCCAGTAGGAACACCGCACAGGGGACCGGGGAGCTGTTTTTT.

The chain is built from TRBV7-9 and TRBJ2-7; 8 bases match TRBD1. The CDR3 loop spans 13 amino acids. V dropped 5 bases and J dropped 6; count of bases not matched to a gene: 6. Germline CDR1 SEHNR, CDR2 FQNEAQ (reference sequence). Here the CDR3 reads CASSLGQGGEQYF. The CDR3 coding sequence is TGTGCCAGCAGCCTCGGACAGGGCGGCGAGCAGTACTTC.

This clone has just one count. V is TRBV19 and J is TRBJ2-1, with 9 bases identical to TRBD1. The length of the CDR3 is 15 residues. The germline gives CDR1 LNHDA, CDR2 SQIVND (reference sequence). Trimming took 7 bases from V and 6 from J; bases not matched to a gene: 10. CDR3 protein: CASKYGTGIGNEQFF. For the CDR3, the DNA is TGTGCCAGTAAGTACGGGACAGGGATCGGCAATGAGCAGTTCTTC.

This chain links TRBV5-1 with TRBJ2-3; 9 bases line up with TRBD1. Germline-derived CDR1 and CDR2 are SGHRS and YFSETQ. The length of the CDR3 is 14 residues. The ends lost 6 bases at V and 4 bases at J; junction bases unmatched: 6. Written as DNA, the CDR3 is TGCGCCAGCAAAAAACAGGGGGCGGCAGATACGCAGTATTTT. This sequence encodes CASKKQGAADTQYF.

The rearrangement uses TRBV19 and TRBJ2-3, with TRBD1 identical over 9 bases. The CDR3 totals 16 residues. Germline-derived CDR1 and CDR2 are LNHDA and SQIVND (reference sequence). Losses at the gene ends were 0 bases for V and 3 bases for J; bases not matched to a gene: 4. Here the CDR3 DNA reads TGTGCCAGTAGTATAGAGAACAGGGGGCTGACAGATACGCAGTATTTT. Translating it yields CASSIENRGLTDTQYF.

This chain uses TRBV6-5 with TRBJ2-7, with TRBD2 matching over 9 bases. V gave up 11 bases and J gave up 6 bases; unmatched junction bases: 8. Per the germline V gene, CDR1 is MNHEY and CDR2 is SVGAGI. This CDR3 contains 12 residues. CDR3: CAGGAGGSEQYF. Written as DNA, the CDR3 is TGTGCCGGGGGAGCGGGAGGTTCCGAGCAGTACTTC.

This sequence joins TRBV7-3 and TRBJ2-1, with a possible D match to TRBD2 (5 bases). The CDR3 sequence is 13 residues long. V lost 8 bases, J lost 0 bases, and 8 bases lay in between. Per the germline V gene, CDR1 is SGHTA and CDR2 is FQGTGA. In DNA form, the CDR3 reads TGTGCCAGCTCGGACTTCTCCTACAATGAGCAGTTCTTC. Encoded protein: CASSDFSYNEQFF.

This clone was picked up one time. The J gene is TRBJ1-5, the V gene TRBV5-1; TRBD1 matches at 9 bases. J lost 4 bases, V lost 4 bases, and 3 bases had no gene match. Per the germline V gene, CDR1 is SGHRS and CDR2 is YFSETQ. This CDR3 is 14 amino acids long. As DNA, the CDR3 is TGCGCCAGCAGCAACGGACAGGGGAATCAGCCCCAGCATTTT. Translated, it gives CASSNGQGNQPQHF.

The chain recombines TRBV3-1 (or the pseudogene TRBV3-2) with TRBJ1-1, with D uncertain. This CDR3 is built from 14 residues. Germline CDR1 LGHDT, CDR2 YNNKEL (reference sequence). The ends were cut back, 4 bases at V and 8 bases at J, with 17 bases in the middle. CDR3 DNA: TGTGCCAGCAGCCTACTAAACGAGGTTCCGGAAGCTTTCTTT. Its protein product is CASSLLNEVPEAFF.

The chain is built from TRBV19 and TRBJ2-2; 7 bases are a match to TRBD1. Germline V CDR1 and CDR2: LNHDA, SQIVND (reference sequence). After removal of 8 bases from V and 3 bases from J, the junction contained 9 bases not matched to a gene. The CDR3 consists of 15 residues. CDR3: CASRGGRADTGELFF. The CDR3 DNA reads as TGTGCCAGTCGAGGGGGCAGGGCCGACACCGGGGAGCTGTTTTTT.

This clone is a singleton in its sample. The V gene is TRBV5-1, the J gene TRBJ2-5, with a possible D match to TRBD2 (5 bases). Trimming removed 1 base at V and 0 bases at J, with 10 bases between. In germline, CDR1 is SGHRS, CDR2 YFSETQ. The CDR3 has 15 residues. The CDR3 coding sequence is TGCGCCAGCAGCTTGTCGGTCGGGAACCAAGAGACCCAGTACTTC. Protein product: CASSLSVGNQETQYF.

The chain combines TRBV27 with TRBJ1-2, with D perhaps TRBD1 (6 bases). V dropped 7 bases and J dropped 3 bases, with 15 bases sitting between them. Germline loops: CDR1 MNHEY, CDR2 SMNVEV (reference sequence). The CDR3 totals 14 residues. CDR3 nucleotides: TGTGCCAGCAAGGGGGGGGAAAGTGACTATGGCTACACCTTC. It codes for CASKGGESDYGYTF.

The chain recombines TRBV28 with TRBJ2-1; 11 bases are a match to TRBD2. In germline, CDR1 is MDHEN, CDR2 SYDVKM. The CDR3 contains 16 residues. The junction had 4 bases not matched to a gene; V was cut back by 6 bases and J by 0 bases. DNA for the CDR3: TGTGCCAGCAGCCCGGGACTAGCGGCCTCCTACAATGAGCAGTTCTTC. Amino acids: CASSPGLAASYNEQFF.

This sequence joins TRBV27 and TRBJ2-2; 7 nucleotides line up with TRBD1. Germline CDR1 reads MNHEY; CDR2 reads SMNVEV (reference sequence). This CDR3 region has 16 residues. Unmatched junction bases numbered 14, after V lost 7 bases and J lost 6 bases. The CDR3 DNA is TGTGCCAGCACCCCATCCACCCAGACAGGGCCCGGGGAGCTGTTTTTT. It codes for CASTPSTQTGPGELFF.

The chain has TRBV9 and TRBJ2-3; 10 bases are a match to TRBD2. Germline-derived CDR1 and CDR2 are SGDLS and YYNGEE. CDR3 length: 16 amino acids. V lost 0 bases and J lost 2; bases outside the gene matches: 3. The CDR3 region has the DNA TGTGCCAGCAGCGTAGGACTAGCGGGCTTCACAGATACGCAGTATTTT. Amino acid sequence: CASSVGLAGFTDTQYF.

This clone is categorized as medium-sized (0.01 to 0.1%). This chain uses TRBV9 with TRBJ2-5; 7 bases are a match to TRBD2. The germline gives CDR1 SGDLS, CDR2 YYNGEE. The CDR3 consists of 14 residues. V shed 7 bases and J 1 base; nucleotides not matched to a gene: 7. This CDR3 is CASGGGRPQETQYF. The CDR3 region has the DNA TGTGCCAGCGGGGGAGGGAGACCCCAAGAGACCCAGTACTTC.

The CDR3 nucleotides are TGTGCCAGCAGCTTAGTCCGGGACTCACAGCAGTACTTC. Translating it yields CASSLVRDSQQYF. This sequence joins TRBV11-3 and TRBJ2-7; D is perhaps TRBD2 (6 bases). The CDR3 spans 13 residues. Germline values: CDR1 SGHNT, CDR2 YENEEA. The germline V and J ends were trimmed by 1 base and 8 bases, with 12 bases remaining between them.

This chain connects TRBV5-3 to TRBJ1-1, with 8 bases lining up with TRBD1. TRBV5-3 is an ORF, with its function uncertain. The CDR3 is 13 residues long. V shed 3 bases, J shed 7 bases, and the junction held 5 bases outside the gene matches. DNA for the CDR3: TGTGCCAGAAGCTCCTCCGGACAGGGTGAAGCTTTCTTT. Translating gives CARSSSGQGEAFF.

The V gene is TRBV2, the J gene TRBJ2-2, with D perhaps TRBD2 (6 bases). The V end was cut by 5 bases, the J end by 1 base, with 14 bases between. This CDR3 spans 16 amino acids. Germline assignment: CDR1 SNHLY and CDR2 FYNNEI. The CDR3 sequence is CASSTSGGRNTGELFF. DNA of the CDR3: TGTGCCAGCAGTACGAGCGGAGGGAGGAACACCGGGGAGCTGTTTTTT.

The chain is built from TRBV7-3 and TRBJ2-7, with TRBD1 matching 7 bases. Germline values: CDR1 SGHTA, CDR2 FQGTGA. V was clipped by 5 bases and J by 4 bases; unmatched bases: 8. This CDR3 contains 14 residues. This CDR3 reads CASSPQGDRYEQYF. The DNA for the CDR3 is TGTGCCAGCAGCCCCCAAGGGGACAGATACGAGCAGTACTTC.